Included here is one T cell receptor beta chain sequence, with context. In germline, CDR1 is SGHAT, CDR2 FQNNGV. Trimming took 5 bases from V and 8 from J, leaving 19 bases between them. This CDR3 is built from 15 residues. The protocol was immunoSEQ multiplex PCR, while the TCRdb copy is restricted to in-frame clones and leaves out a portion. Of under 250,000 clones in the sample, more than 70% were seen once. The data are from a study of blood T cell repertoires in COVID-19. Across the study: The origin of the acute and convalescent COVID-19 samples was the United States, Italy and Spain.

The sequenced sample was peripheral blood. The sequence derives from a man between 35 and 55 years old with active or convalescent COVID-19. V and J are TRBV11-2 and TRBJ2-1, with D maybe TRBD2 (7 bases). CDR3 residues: CASSTNMGGGHEQFF. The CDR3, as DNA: TGTGCCAGCAGCACAAACATGGGGGGGGGCCATGAGCAGTTCTTC. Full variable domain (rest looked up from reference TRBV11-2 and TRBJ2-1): EAGVAQSPRYKIIEKRQSVAFWCNPISGHATLYWYQQILGQGPKLLIQFQNNGVVDDSQLPKDRFSAERLKGVDSTLKIQPAKLEDSAVYLCASSTNMGGGHEQFFGPGTRLTVL.